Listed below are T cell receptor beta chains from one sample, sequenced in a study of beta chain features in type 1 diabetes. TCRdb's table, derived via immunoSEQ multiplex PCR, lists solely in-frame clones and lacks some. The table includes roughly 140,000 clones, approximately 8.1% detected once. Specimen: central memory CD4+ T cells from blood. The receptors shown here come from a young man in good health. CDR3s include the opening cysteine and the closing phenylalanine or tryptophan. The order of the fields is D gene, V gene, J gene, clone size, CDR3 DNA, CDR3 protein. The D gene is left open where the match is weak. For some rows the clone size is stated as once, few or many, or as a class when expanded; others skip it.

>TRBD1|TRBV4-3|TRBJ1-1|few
TGCGCCAGCAGCCAAGACGGACAGGGGGAAACTGAAGCTTTCTTT
CASSQDGQGETEAFF
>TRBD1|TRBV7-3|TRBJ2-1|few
TGTGCCAGCAGCCTGGGACAGGAGGAGCAGTTCTTC
CASSLGQEEQFF
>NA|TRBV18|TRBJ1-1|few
TGTGCCAGCTCACCAAGAGGTCCGGTGAACACTGAAGCTTTCTTT
CASSPRGPVNTEAFF
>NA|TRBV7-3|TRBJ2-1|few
TGTGCCAGCAGCTTACAACGGGACAATGAGCAGTTCTTC
CASSLQRDNEQFF
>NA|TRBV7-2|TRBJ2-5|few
TGTGCCAGCAGCATCCGGGCGGGGAGTCAAGAGACCCAGTACTTC
CASSIRAGSQETQYF
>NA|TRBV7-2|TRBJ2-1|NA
TGTGCCAGCAGCTACAGCAATGAGCAGTTCTTC
CASSYSNEQFF
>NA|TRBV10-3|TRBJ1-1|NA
TGTGCCAGCAGTTACTCCATCCTAGCTTTCTTT
CASSYSILAFF
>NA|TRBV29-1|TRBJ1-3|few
TGCAGCGGGAGTAAAGGGGGGGTCGGAAACACCATATATTTT
CSGSKGGVGNTIYF
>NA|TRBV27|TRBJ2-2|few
TGTGCCAGCACTTTCACCCCAGTCCCGAACACCGGGGAGCTGTTTTTT
CASTFTPVPNTGELFF
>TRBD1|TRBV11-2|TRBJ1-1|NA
TGTGCCAGCAGCCGCCAGAGACAGGGGGGAACTGAAGCTTTCTTT
CASSRQRQGGTEAFF
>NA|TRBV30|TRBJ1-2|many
TGTGCCTGGAGAATGCTGGGGCGCTATGGCTACACCTTC
CAWRMLGRYGYTF
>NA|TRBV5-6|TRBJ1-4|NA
TGTGCCAGCAGCCGCAGGGTTGAGGTTGAAAAACTGTTTTTT
CASSRRVEVEKLFF
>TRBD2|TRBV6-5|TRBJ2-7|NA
TGTGCCAGCAGTTCCTCGAATAGCGGGAGTACCTACGAGCAGTACTTC
CASSSSNSGSTYEQYF
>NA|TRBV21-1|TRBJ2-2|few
TGTGCCAGCACCCAGGACGGGGAGGGAGACGGGGAGCTGTTTTTT
CASTQDGEGDGELFF
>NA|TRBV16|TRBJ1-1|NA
TGTGCCAGCAGCCCCTTGGGGGGTGGGAACACTGAAGCTTTCTTT
CASSPLGGGNTEAFF
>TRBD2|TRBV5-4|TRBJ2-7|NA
TGTGCCAGCAGCCGCGGGAGGGGGGATTCCTACGAGCAGTACTTC
CASSRGRGDSYEQYF
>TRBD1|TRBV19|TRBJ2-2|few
TGTGCCAGTAGCAGGGACAGGGGTCAGGACGGGGAGCTGTTTTTT
CASSRDRGQDGELFF
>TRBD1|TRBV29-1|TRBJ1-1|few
TGCAGCGTACAGGGACAGGGAGTAGGCACTGAAGCTTTCTTT
CSVQGQGVGTEAFF
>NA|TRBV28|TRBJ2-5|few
TGTGCCAGCAGTCCCATCCGGGGGACCCGGGAGACCCAGTACTTC
CASSPIRGTRETQYF
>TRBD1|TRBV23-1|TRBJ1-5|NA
TGCGCCAGCAGCCAAGAGGGACAGGGGCAGCCCCAGCATTTT
CASSQEGQGQPQHF
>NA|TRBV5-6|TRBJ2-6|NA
TGTGCCAGCAGCTTAGCGGCCCTCTCTGGGGCCAACGTCCTGACTTTC
CASSLAALSGANVLTF
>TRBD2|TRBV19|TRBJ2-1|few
TGTGCCAGTAGTATAAGAGCGGGAGGTAACAATGAGCAGTTCTTC
CASSIRAGGNNEQFF
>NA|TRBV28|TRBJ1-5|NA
TGTGCCAGCCAGAAGGGACTCAATCAGCCCCAGCATTTT
CASQKGLNQPQHF
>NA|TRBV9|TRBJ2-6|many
TGTGCCAGCAGATCCCCCGGCTCTGGGGCCAACGTCCTGACTTTC
CASRSPGSGANVLTF
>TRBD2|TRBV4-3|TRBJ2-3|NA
TGCGCCAGCAGCCAAGTCACTAGCGGGACAGATACGCAGTATTTT
CASSQVTSGTDTQYF
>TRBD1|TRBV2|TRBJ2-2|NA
TGTGCCAGCAGTTGGACAGGGGCCACCGGGGAGCTGTTTTTT
CASSWTGATGELFF
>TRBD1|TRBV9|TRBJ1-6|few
TGTGCCAGCAGCGACCATTCCGCCGGGACAGGAGGGGTGTCCCTCCACTTT
CASSDHSAGTGGVSLHF
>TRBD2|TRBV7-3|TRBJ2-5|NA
TGTGCCAGCAGCGCAGCGGGGGGGCCAGAGACCCAGTACTTC
CASSAAGGPETQYF
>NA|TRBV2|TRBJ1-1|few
TGTGCCAGCAGCCCCACAGGGATGAGAGCTGAAGCTTTCTTT
CASSPTGMRAEAFF
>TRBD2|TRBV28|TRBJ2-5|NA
TGTGCCAGCAGTGTTTCAACTAGCGGCCAAGAGACCCAGTACTTC
CASSVSTSGQETQYF
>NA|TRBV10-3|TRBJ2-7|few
TGTGCCACCGAGGGAGACCTGGGGGGGCGCGAGCAGTACTTC
CATEGDLGGREQYF
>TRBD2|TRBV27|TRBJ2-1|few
TGTGCCAGCAGGGGACTAGCGGGAACCAATGAGCAGTTCTTC
CASRGLAGTNEQFF
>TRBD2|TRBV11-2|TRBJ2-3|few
TGTGCCAGCAGCCGACCGCTAAGCGGGGGCACAGATACGCAGTATTTT
CASSRPLSGGTDTQYF